What follows describes a single T cell receptor (beta chain). This sample was taken from a study of blood T cell repertoires in COVID-19. Study-wide context: Both acute and convalescent COVID-19 samples were obtained from the United States, Italy and Spain. In each case, the material was cDNA or gDNA derived from T cells, B-cell-depleted T cells, or PBMCs.

The germline V gene has CDR1 MRHNA and CDR2 SNTAGT. This CDR3 is built from 10 residues. Trimming pared 8 bases from V and 5 bases from J, leaving 6 bases between. Authors' analysis steps: Estimation of nucleated cell counts relied on the amplification of reference gene primers. The repertoire was sequenced with immunoSEQ multiplex PCR; TCRdb's copy has only in-frame clones and lacks some. V and J calls and clone size are those listed in that table; D and trimming were worked out from the DNA. The data show around 450,000 clones, 80% to 90% seen once. The clonotype originates from a woman under 40 with acute or convalescent COVID-19. The gene calls are TRBV6-4 and TRBJ2-5, with a tentative D call TRBD2 (5 bases). Sequencing was performed on peripheral blood. The CDR3 loop is CASSGETQYF. The CDR3 DNA sequence: TGTGCCAGCTCGGGGGAGACCCAGTACTTC.